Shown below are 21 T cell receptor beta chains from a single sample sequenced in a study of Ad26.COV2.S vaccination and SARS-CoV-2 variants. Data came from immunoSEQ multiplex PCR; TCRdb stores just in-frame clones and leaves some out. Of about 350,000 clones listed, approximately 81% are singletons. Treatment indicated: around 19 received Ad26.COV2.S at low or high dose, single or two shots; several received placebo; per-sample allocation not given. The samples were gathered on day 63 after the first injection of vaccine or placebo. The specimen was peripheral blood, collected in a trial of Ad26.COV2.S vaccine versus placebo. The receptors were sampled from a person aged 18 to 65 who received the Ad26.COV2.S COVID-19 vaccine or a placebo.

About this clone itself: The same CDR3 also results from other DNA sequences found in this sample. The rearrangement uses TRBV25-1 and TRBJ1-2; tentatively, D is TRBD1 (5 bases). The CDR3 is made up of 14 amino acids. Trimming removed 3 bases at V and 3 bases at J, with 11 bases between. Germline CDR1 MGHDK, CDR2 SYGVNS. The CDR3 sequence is CASSDPSRDYGYTF. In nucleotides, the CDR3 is TGTGCCAGCAGTGACCCCTCCAGGGACTATGGCTACACCTTC.

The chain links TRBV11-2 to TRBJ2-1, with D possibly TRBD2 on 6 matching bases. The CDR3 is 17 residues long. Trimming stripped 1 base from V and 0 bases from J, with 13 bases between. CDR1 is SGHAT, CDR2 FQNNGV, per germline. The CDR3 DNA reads TGTGCCAGCAGCTTAGGACCGGGAGAGAGCTCCTACAATGAGCAGTTCTTC. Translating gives CASSLGPGESSYNEQFF.

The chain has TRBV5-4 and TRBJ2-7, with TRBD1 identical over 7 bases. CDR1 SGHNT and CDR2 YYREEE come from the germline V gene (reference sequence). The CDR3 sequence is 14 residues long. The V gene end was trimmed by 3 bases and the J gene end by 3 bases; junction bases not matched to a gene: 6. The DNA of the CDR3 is TGTGCCAGCAGCTATGGTACAGGGGACTACGAGCAGTACTTC. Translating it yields CASSYGTGDYEQYF. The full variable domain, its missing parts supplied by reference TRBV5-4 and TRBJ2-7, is ETGVTQSPTHLIKTRGQQVTLRCSSQSGHNTVSWYQQALGQGPQFIFQYYREEENGRGNFPPRFSGLQFPNYSSELNVNALELDDSALYLCASSYGTGDYEQYFGPGTRLTVT.

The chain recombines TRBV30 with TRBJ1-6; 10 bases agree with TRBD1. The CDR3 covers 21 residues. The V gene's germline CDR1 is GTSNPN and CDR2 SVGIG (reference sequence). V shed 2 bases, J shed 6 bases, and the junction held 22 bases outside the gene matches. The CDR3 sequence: CAWSPSAPGTGAGVGNSPLHF. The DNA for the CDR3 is TGTGCCTGGAGTCCCTCTGCGCCGGGGACAGGGGCCGGGGTCGGTAATTCACCCCTCCACTTT.

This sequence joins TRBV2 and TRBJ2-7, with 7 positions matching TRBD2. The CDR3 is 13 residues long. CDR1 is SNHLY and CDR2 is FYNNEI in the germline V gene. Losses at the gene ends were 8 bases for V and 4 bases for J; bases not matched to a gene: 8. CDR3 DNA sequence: TGTGCCAGCCGGGAGGCAAGGGTGTACGAGCAGTACTTC. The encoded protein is CASREARVYEQYF.

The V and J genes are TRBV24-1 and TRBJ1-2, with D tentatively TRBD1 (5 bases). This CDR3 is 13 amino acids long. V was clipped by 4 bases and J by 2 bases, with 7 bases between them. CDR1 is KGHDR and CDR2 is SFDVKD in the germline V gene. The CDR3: CATSERQNYGYTF. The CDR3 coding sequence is TGTGCCACCAGTGAGCGACAGAACTATGGCTACACCTTC.

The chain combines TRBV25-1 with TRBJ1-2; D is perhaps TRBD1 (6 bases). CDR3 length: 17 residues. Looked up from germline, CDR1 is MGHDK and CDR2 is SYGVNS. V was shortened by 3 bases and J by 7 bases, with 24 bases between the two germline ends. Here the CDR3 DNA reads TGTGCCAGCAGTGATGACCGCGGACAGCCAGATACGTGTGGCTACACCTTC. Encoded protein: CASSDDRGQPDTCGYTF.

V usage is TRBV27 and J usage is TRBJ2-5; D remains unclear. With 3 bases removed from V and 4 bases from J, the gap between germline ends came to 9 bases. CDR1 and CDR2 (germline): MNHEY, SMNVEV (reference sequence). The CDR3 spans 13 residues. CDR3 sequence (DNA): TGTGCCAGCAGTTTGTCGAACGGAGAGACCCAGTACTTC. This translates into CASSLSNGETQYF.

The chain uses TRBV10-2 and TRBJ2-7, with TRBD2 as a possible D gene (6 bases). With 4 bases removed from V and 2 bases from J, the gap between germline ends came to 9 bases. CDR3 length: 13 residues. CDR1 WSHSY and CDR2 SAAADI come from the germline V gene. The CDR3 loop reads CASSGGDTYEQYF. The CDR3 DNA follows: TGCGCCAGCAGTGGCGGGGATACCTACGAGCAGTACTTC.

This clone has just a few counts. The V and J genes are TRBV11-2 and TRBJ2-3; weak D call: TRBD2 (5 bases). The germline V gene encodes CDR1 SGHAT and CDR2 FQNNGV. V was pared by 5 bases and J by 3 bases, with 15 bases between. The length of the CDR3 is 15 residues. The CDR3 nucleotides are TGTGCCAGCAGCCGAAGAGGGTTTCCTACAGATACGCAGTATTTT. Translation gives CASSRRGFPTDTQYF.

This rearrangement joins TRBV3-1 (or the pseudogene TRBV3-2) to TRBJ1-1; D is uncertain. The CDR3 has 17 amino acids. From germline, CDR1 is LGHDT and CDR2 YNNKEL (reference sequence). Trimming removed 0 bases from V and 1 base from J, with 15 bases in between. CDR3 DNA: TGTGCCAGCAGCCAAGATACCGGCGGGAGACCGAACACTGAAGCTTTCTTT. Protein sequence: CASSQDTGGRPNTEAFF.

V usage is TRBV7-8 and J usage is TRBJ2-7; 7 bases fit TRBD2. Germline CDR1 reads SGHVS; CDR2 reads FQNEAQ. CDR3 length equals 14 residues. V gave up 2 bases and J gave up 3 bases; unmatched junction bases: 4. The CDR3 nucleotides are TGTGCCAGCAGCTTAATGGGGGGGGACTACGAGCAGTACTTC. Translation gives CASSLMGGDYEQYF.

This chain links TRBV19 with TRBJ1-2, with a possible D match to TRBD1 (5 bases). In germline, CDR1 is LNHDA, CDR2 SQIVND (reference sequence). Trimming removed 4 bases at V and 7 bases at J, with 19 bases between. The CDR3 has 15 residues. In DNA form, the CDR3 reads TGTGCCAGTAGTAACCTAGGGGCGGGGAGGGCTGGCTACACCTTC. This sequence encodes CASSNLGAGRAGYTF.

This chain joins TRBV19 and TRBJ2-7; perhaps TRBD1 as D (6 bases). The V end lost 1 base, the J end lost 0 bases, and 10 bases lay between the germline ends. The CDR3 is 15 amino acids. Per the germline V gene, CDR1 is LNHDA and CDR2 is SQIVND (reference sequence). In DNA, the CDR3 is TGTGCCAGTAGTATAGGTAGGGGGAGCTCCTACGAGCAGTACTTC. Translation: CASSIGRGSSYEQYF. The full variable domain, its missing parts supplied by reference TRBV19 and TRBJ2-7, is DGGITQSPKYLFRKEGQNVTLSCEQNLNHDAMYWYRQDPGQGLRLIYYSQIVNDFQKGDIAEGYSVSREKKESFPLTVTSAQKNPTAFYLCASSIGRGSSYEQYFGPGTRLTVT.

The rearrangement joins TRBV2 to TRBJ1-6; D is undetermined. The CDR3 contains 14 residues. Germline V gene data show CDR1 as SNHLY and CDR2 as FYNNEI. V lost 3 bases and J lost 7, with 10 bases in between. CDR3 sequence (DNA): TGTGCCAGCAGTGACAAGGGTTTCAATTCACCCCTCCACTTT. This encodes CASSDKGFNSPLHF.

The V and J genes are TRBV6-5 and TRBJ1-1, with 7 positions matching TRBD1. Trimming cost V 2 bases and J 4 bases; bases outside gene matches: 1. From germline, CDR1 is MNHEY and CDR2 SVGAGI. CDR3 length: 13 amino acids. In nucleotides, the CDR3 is TGTGCCAGCAGTTACGGACAGGTCACTGAAGCTTTCTTT. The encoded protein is CASSYGQVTEAFF.

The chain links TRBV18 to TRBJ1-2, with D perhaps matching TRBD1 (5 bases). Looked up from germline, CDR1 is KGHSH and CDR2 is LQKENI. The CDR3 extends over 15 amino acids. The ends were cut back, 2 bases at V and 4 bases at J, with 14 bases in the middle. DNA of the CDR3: TGTGCCAGCTCACCATTTGGGGGTCAGGGCTATGGCTACACCTTC. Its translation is CASSPFGGQGYGYTF.

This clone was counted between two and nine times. CDR3 region: CASSGDNANTGELFF. The CDR3 nucleotides are TGTGCCAGCAGTGGGGACAATGCGAACACCGGGGAGCTGTTTTTT. The genes are TRBV25-1 and TRBJ2-2, with a weak D call TRBD1 (6 bases). The CDR3 runs 15 residues. With 4 bases removed from V and 0 bases from J, the gap between germline ends came to 9 bases. CDR1 MGHDK and CDR2 SYGVNS come from the germline V gene.

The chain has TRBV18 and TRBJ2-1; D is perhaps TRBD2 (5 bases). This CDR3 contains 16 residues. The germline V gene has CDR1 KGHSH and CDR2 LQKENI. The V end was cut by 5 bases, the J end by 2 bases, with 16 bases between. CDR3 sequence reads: CASSYIGRGAYNEQFF. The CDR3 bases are TGTGCCAGCTCATACATAGGACGGGGAGCCTACAATGAGCAGTTCTTC.

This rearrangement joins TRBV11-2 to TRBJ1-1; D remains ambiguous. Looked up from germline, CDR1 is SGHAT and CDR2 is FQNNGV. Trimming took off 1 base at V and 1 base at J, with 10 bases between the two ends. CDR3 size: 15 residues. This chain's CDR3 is CASSLAVGPNTEAFF. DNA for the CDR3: TGTGCCAGCAGCTTAGCGGTAGGGCCGAACACTGAAGCTTTCTTT.

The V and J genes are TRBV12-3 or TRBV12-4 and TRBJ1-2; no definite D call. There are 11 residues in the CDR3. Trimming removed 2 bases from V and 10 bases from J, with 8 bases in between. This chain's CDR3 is CASSLNRFYTF. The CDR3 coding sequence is TGTGCCAGCAGTTTAAATAGGTTCTACACCTTC.